This T cell receptor beta chain was sequenced for a study of shared clonotypes between healthy human individuals. Clones were sequenced by immunoSEQ multiplex PCR, and TCRdb holds only the in-frame ones, with some missing. The sample includes roughly 1 million clones, about 74% of them seen just once. The CDR3 contains 14 residues. V lost 1 base, J lost 7 bases, and 13 bases lay in between. The germline gives CDR1 SGHAT, CDR2 FQNNGV. Sample: memory CD4+ T cells sorted from blood. Subset described: CD45RA-negative fraction. V is TRBV11-2 and J is TRBJ1-2; D possibly corresponds to TRBD1 (6 bases). The sequence was obtained from a young man in good health. CDR3 nucleotide sequence: TGTGCCAGCAGCTTAGGGGGGGCAGGTCGTGGCTACACCTTC. Its translation is CASSLGGAGRGYTF. The entire variable domain, with the rest obtained from reference TRBV11-2 and TRBJ1-2, is as follows: EAGVAQSPRYKIIEKRQSVAFWCNPISGHATLYWYQQILGQGPKLLIQFQNNGVVDDSQLPKDRFSAERLKGVDSTLKIQPAKLEDSAVYLCASSLGGAGRGYTFGSGTRLTVV.